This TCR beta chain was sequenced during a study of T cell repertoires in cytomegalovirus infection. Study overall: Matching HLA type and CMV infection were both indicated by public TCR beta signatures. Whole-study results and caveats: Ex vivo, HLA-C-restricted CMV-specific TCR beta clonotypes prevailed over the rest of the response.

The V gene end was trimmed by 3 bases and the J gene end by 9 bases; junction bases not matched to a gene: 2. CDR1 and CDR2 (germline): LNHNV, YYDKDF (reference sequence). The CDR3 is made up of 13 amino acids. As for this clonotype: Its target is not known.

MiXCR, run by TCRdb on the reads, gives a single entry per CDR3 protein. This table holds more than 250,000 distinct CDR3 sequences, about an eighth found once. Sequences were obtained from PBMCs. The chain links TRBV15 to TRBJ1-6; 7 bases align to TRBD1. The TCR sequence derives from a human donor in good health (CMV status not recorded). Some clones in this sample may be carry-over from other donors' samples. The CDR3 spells CATSSGTASPLHF. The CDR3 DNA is TGTGCCACCAGCAGCGGGACAGCTTCACCCCTCCACTTT.